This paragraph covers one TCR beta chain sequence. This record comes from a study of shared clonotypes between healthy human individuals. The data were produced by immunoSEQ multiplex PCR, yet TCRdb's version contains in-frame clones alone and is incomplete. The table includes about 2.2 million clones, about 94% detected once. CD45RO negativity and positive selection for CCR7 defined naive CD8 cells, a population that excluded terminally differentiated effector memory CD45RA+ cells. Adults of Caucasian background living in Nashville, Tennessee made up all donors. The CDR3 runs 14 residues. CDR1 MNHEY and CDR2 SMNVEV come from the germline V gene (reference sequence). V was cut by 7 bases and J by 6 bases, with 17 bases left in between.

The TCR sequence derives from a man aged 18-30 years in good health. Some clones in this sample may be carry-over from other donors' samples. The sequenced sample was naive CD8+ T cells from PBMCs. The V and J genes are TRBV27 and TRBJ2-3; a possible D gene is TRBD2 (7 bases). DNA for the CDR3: TGTGCCAGCACCGAAATGGGGGGGGCTGATACGCAGTATTTT. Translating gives CASTEMGGADTQYF.